These 3 T cell receptor beta chains were sequenced from one sample in a study of metastatic and nonmetastatic thyroid tumors. Patients underwent thyroid surgery, and none had received any treatment before it. Using MiXCR, TCRdb reanalyzed the PCR reads. This sample has about 17,000 clones, with about 34% found just once. The sample was tumor tissue. These receptors were collected from a female donor with papillary thyroid cancer or a benign thyroid nodule (not recorded which). Some clones in this sample may be carry-over from other donors' samples.

V and J are TRBV19 and TRBJ1-3; the D gene is possibly TRBD1 (6 bases). V lost 3 bases and J lost 0, with 15 bases in between. From germline, CDR1 is LNHDA and CDR2 SQIVND (reference sequence). CDR3 length: 17 residues. CDR3 protein: CASSISGQFFSGNTIYF. As DNA, the CDR3 is TGTGCCAGTAGTATCTCCGGACAGTTCTTCTCTGGAAACACCATATATTTT.

This clone was seen many times. The chain employs TRBV11-2 and TRBJ1-1; D unclear. Trimming stripped 1 base from V and 1 base from J, with 13 bases between. Per germline, CDR1 SGHAT and CDR2 FQNNGV. This CDR3 spans 16 amino acids. The chain's CDR3 is CASSLGGVPRNTEAFF. The CDR3 region has the DNA TGTGCCAGCAGCTTAGGTGGAGTCCCTCGGAACACTGAAGCTTTCTTT.

This clone was detected a few times. This chain joins TRBV28 and TRBJ2-3; TRBD1 is a possible D gene (6 bases). The V end was cut by 8 bases, the J end by 7 bases, with 22 bases between. The CDR3 runs 15 residues. The germline V gene encodes CDR1 MDHEN and CDR2 SYDVKM. CDR3 nucleotides: TGTGCCAGCGGCGGAGTTCAGGGGACGGGAAATACGCAGTATTTT. Protein: CASGGVQGTGNTQYF.